The 17 T cell receptor beta chains given below trace back to one sample, sequenced in a study of cytomegalovirus exposure and HLA in healthy donors. This PCR relied on a set of 60 Vbeta primers and 13 Jbeta primers. Clones were sequenced by immunoSEQ multiplex PCR, and TCRdb holds only the in-frame ones, with some missing. The table shows around 70,000 clones, with roughly two thirds occurring only once. Sequencing input: PBMCs. The receptors come from a man in his fifties or sixties in good health and CMV-seropositive.

V is TRBV4-3 and J is TRBJ2-7; 9 bases map to TRBD2. Germline assignment: CDR1 LGHNA and CDR2 YSLEER. After removal of 3 bases from V and 3 bases from J, the junction contained 6 bases not matched to a gene. The CDR3 runs to 15 residues. CDR3 nucleotide sequence: TGCGCCAGCAGCCAGCGGGGGGGGCGTCTCTACGAGCAGTACTTC. Translated: CASSQRGGRLYEQYF.

With respect to this clone: The junction differs from germline at one of its ends, possibly a read error. V is TRBV5-1 and J is TRBJ1-1; D gene ambiguous. The CDR3 covers 14 residues. Germline CDR1 SGHRS, CDR2 YFSETQ. CDR3 sequence reads: CASSAGRQNTETFF. CDR3 sequence (DNA): TGCGCCAGCAGCGCCGGCAGGCAGAACACTGAAACTTTCTTT. The whole variable domain, filled in from reference TRBV5-1 and TRBJ1-1, reads KAGVTQTPRYLIKTRGQQVTLSCSPISGHRSVSWYQQTPGQGLQFLFEYFSETQRNKGNFPGRFSGRQFSNSRSEMNVSTLELGDSALYLCASSAGRQNTETFFGQGTRLTVV.

This chain joins TRBV11-2 and TRBJ1-5; no firm D call. CDR1 is SGHAT and CDR2 is FQNNGV in the germline V gene. Between the trimmed V and J ends, which lost 5 bases and 6 bases, there was a span of 8 bases. The CDR3 spans 12 residues. The CDR3 sequence is CASSRTGQPQHF. CDR3 sequence (DNA): TGTGCCAGCAGCCGCACGGGTCAGCCCCAGCATTTT.

The rearrangement links TRBV5-4 to TRBJ2-5; 7 nucleotides match TRBD1. Trimming took 4 bases from V and 5 from J; bases not matched to a gene: 8. The CDR3 loop spans 14 amino acids. In germline, CDR1 is SGHNT, CDR2 YYREEE (reference sequence). The CDR3 region is CASSPDRVRETQYF. The CDR3 DNA is TGTGCCAGCAGCCCTGACAGGGTTCGGGAGACCCAGTACTTC. Combining the CDR3 with reference TRBV5-4 and TRBJ2-5 gives the whole variable domain ETGVTQSPTHLIKTRGQQVTLRCSSQSGHNTVSWYQQALGQGPQFIFQYYREEENGRGNFPPRFSGLQFPNYSSELNVNALELDDSALYLCASSPDRVRETQYFGPGTRLLVL.

The chain combines TRBV4-1 with TRBJ2-7, with D possibly TRBD1 on 6 matching bases. Germline V gives CDR1 MGHRA, CDR2 YSYEKL. Deletions cut 0 bases from V and 4 bases from J, with 19 bases between. This CDR3 spans 17 amino acids. CDR3: CASSQDGDKGPPYEQYF. CDR3 nucleotides: TGCGCCAGCAGCCAAGATGGGGACAAGGGGCCGCCATACGAGCAGTACTTC.

This chain connects TRBV28 to TRBJ2-7; 11 bases align to TRBD2. The CDR3 is 15 residues long. V lost 6 bases and J lost 2; bases outside the gene matches: 6. Germline loops: CDR1 MDHEN, CDR2 SYDVKM. The CDR3 bases are TGTGCCAGCAGGTCAGTAGCGGGAGGGACCTACGAGCAGTACTTC. The encoded protein is CASRSVAGGTYEQYF.

The gene calls are TRBV9 and TRBJ2-3, with D perhaps matching TRBD1 (5 bases). The germline CDR1 and CDR2 sequences are SGDLS and YYNGEE. The CDR3 spans 15 residues. Trimming took 4 bases from V and 0 from J, leaving 12 bases between them. The chain's CDR3 is CASSLGAASTDTQYF. CDR3 sequence (DNA): TGTGCCAGCAGCCTTGGGGCAGCTAGCACAGATACGCAGTATTTT.

The J gene is TRBJ2-1, the V gene TRBV15; 7 positions match TRBD1. The CDR3 loop spans 16 amino acids. The V segment lost 1 base and the J segment 9 bases; nucleotides outside the gene matches: 12. The V gene's germline CDR1 is LNHNV and CDR2 YYDKDF (reference sequence). Here the CDR3 reads CATSRVRDTGDTEQFF. The CDR3 DNA reads as TGTGCCACCAGCAGAGTCCGGGATACAGGGGACACTGAGCAGTTCTTC.

The count of this clone is one. The V gene is TRBV30, the J gene TRBJ2-1, with TRBD2 matching over 7 bases. The J segment lost 1 base and the V segment lost 3 bases, leaving 0 bases of the junction unmatched. Per the germline V gene, CDR1 is GTSNPN and CDR2 is SVGIG (reference sequence). CDR3 length equals 13 residues. The CDR3: CAWSGRSYNEQFF. The CDR3 DNA follows: TGTGCCTGGAGCGGGAGGTCCTACAATGAGCAGTTCTTC. Supplemented by reference TRBV30 and TRBJ2-1, the full variable domain reads SQTIHQWPATLVQPVGSPLSLECTVEGTSNPNLYWYRQAAGRGLQLLFYSVGIGQISSEVPQNLSASRPQDRQFILSSKKLLLSDSGFYLCAWSGRSYNEQFFGPGTRLTVL.

The chain uses TRBV6-4 and TRBJ2-5, with 11 positions matching TRBD2. The length of the CDR3 is 15 residues. Germline V lookup: CDR1 MRHNA, CDR2 SNTAGT. V lost 5 bases and J lost 2; bases outside the gene matches: 4. CDR3 sequence reads: CASSPIAGGQETQYF. The CDR3 DNA is TGTGCCAGCAGTCCAATAGCGGGAGGGCAAGAGACCCAGTACTTC.

This clone was counted a few times. The rearrangement joins TRBV7-2 to TRBJ1-6, with 7 nucleotides matching TRBD1. The V gene's germline CDR1 is SGHTA and CDR2 FQGNSA. V lost 5 bases and J lost 9; bases outside the gene matches: 7. The CDR3 has 14 amino acids. The CDR3 DNA is TGTGCCAGCAGCCTGGGACAGACTTCTTCACCCCTCCACTTT. This sequence encodes CASSLGQTSSPLHF.

V is TRBV7-9 and J is TRBJ1-6; 10 positions agree with TRBD1. The CDR3 covers 14 residues. The ends lost 1 base at V and 13 bases at J; junction bases unmatched: 4. Germline values: CDR1 SEHNR, CDR2 FQNEAQ (reference sequence). The CDR3 here is CASSLGQGAGPLHF. The CDR3 DNA reads as TGTGCCAGCAGCTTAGGACAGGGGGCAGGTCCCCTCCACTTT.

The chain uses TRBV14 and TRBJ2-6, with D unresolved. Between the trimmed V and J ends, which lost 4 bases and 0 bases, there was a span of 4 bases. The CDR3 runs to 14 residues. Looked up from germline, CDR1 is SGHDN and CDR2 is FVKESK. The CDR3: CASSRPSGANVLTF. In nucleotides, the CDR3 is TGTGCCAGCAGCCGGCCCTCTGGGGCCAACGTCCTGACTTTC.

This clone was found a few times. The chain couples TRBV10-3 to TRBJ1-6, with D possibly being TRBD1 (5 bases). The CDR3 covers 13 residues. Germline CDR1 and CDR2: ENHRY and SYGVKD. V dropped 10 bases and J dropped 4 bases, with 11 bases sitting between them. CDR3 DNA: TGTGCCAGCATGGGGGGTTATAATTCACCCCTCCACTTT. As protein: CASMGGYNSPLHF.

The V call is TRBV20-1, the J call TRBJ2-5; D is unclear. Germline assignment: CDR1 DFQATT and CDR2 SNEGSKA (reference sequence). Trimming stripped 1 base from V and 11 bases from J, with 11 bases between. The CDR3 spans 11 residues. The CDR3 DNA is TGCAGTGCTAGAGGGCCCCAGGTGCAGTACTTC. Amino acid sequence: CSARGPQVQYF.

V and J are TRBV28 and TRBJ2-1; TRBD2 matches 7 bases. The length of the CDR3 is 14 residues. The V and J ends lost 3 bases and 5 bases, in that order; junction bases with no gene match: 4. Per the germline V gene, CDR1 is MDHEN and CDR2 is SYDVKM. CDR3: CASSFRTRNNEQFF. CDR3 in DNA: TGTGCCAGCAGTTTTAGGACTAGGAACAATGAGCAGTTCTTC.

The chain couples TRBV29-1 to TRBJ1-2; maybe TRBD1 (6 bases). CDR1 and CDR2 (germline): SQVTM, ANQGSEA. Trimming removed 6 bases from V and 4 bases from J, with 18 bases in between. The CDR3 is made up of 14 amino acids. The CDR3 spells CSVIKTGHIYGYTF. The CDR3 bases are TGCAGCGTGATCAAAACGGGACATATCTATGGCTACACCTTC.